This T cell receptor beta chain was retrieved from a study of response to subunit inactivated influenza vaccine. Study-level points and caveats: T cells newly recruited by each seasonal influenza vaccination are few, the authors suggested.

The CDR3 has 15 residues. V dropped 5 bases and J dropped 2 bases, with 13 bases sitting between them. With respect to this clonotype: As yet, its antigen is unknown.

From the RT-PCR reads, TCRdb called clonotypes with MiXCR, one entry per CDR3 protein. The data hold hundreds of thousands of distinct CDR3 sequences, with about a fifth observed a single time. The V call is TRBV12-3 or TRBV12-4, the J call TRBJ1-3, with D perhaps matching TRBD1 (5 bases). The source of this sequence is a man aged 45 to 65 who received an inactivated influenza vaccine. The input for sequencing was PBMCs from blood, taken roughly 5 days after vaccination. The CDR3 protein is CASSQTSGTGNTIYF. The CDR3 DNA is TGTGCCAGCAGTCAGACTTCAGGGACTGGAAACACCATATATTTT.